The entry that follows covers one T cell receptor beta chain sequence. Its antigen is unknown. This sample was taken from a study of T-cell reconstitution after alpha-beta-depleted transplantation in children. Notes on the study in general: Diversity and T-cell counts at one year after transplant derived mostly from new T cells. The origin of alpha-beta T cells about two months after transplant was reportedly several hundred expanded graft clones. At day 60, the high TCRbeta diversity found in some patients originated from recipient T cells and thymic progenitors that had survived.

The V end lost 6 bases, the J end lost 1 base, and 12 bases lay between the germline ends. The CDR3 spans 13 residues. CDR1 and CDR2 (germline): SQVTM, ANQGSEA. The TCRbeta library was prepared with unique molecular identifiers. TCRdb itself ran the PCR reads through MiXCR, one entry per CDR3 protein. Of approximately 500,000 distinct CDR3 sequences in the sample, 27% were seen once. V gene TRBV29-1 combines with J gene TRBJ1-1; D unclear. The TCR comes from a boy under two years old with Wiskott-Aldrich syndrome, due to receive a stem cell transplant. Here the sequenced sample was PBMCs, taken before TCRalphabeta/CD19-depleted stem cell transplant. CDR3 amino acids: CSVYSSPNTEAFF. The CDR3 nucleotides are TGCAGCGTATACAGCTCCCCGAACACTGAAGCTTTCTTT.